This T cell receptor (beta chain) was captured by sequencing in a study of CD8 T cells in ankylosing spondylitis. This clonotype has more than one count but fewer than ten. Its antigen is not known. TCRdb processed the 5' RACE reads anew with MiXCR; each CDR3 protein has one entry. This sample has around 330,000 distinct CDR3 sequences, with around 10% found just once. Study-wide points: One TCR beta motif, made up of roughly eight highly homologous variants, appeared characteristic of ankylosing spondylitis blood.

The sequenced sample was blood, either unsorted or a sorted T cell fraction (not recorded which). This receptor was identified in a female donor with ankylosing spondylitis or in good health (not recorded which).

CDR3 in amino acids: CASSSLGLAGENTGELFF. As DNA, the CDR3 is TGTGCCAGCAGTTCCCTCGGACTAGCGGGGGAGAACACCGGGGAGCTGTTTTTT. The V call is TRBV27, the J call TRBJ2-2; 13 positions match TRBD2. The CDR3 totals 18 residues. The trim removed 4 bases at V and 1 base at J, leaving 6 bases unmatched. Germline CDR1 and CDR2: MNHEY and SMNVEV (reference sequence).